This TCR beta chain was sequenced for a study of T cell clonotyping in hematopoietic cell transplantation. The study, taken as a whole, reports: No sorting was done, leaving CD4 and CD8 contributions mixed. After transplant, recipient diversity fell while pathologically expanded clonotypes grew through day 180. Broader posttransplant TCR repertoire diversity was predicted by graft donor and pretransplant recipient Inverse Simpson Index values.

For this clone: The antigen is not known.

Method: immunoSEQ multiplex PCR; TCRdb's copy keeps in-frame clones and lacks some. The sample lists 17,000 or so clones, 71% occurring once. The CDR3 loop spans 14 amino acids. Losses at the gene ends were 1 base for V and 3 bases for J; bases not matched to a gene: 3. CDR1 GTSNPN and CDR2 SVGIG come from the germline V gene (reference sequence). Source material: peripheral blood mononuclear cells. The TCR originated in a woman aged 60-75 years in good health. Some clones in this sample may be carry-over from other donors' samples. The chain couples TRBV30 to TRBJ1-2, with 9 bases aligning to TRBD1. The CDR3 protein is CAWSGDRVDYGYTF. DNA for the CDR3: TGTGCCTGGAGTGGGGACAGGGTTGACTATGGCTACACCTTC.